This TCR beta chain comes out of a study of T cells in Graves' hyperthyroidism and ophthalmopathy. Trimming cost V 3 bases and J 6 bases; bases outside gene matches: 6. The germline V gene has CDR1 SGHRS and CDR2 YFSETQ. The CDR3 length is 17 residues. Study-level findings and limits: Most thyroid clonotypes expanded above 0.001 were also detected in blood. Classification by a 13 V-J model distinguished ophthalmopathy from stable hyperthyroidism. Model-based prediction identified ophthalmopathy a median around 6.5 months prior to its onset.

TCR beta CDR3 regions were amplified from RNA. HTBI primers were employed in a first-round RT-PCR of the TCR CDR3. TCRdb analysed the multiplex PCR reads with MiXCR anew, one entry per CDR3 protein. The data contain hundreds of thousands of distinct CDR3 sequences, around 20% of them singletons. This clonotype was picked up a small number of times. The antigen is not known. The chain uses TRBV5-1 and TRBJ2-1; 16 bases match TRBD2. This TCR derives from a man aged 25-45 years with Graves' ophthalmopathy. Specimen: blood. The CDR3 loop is CASSWGLAGGLGNEQFF. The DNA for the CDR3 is TGCGCCAGCAGCTGGGGACTAGCGGGAGGGCTGGGCAATGAGCAGTTCTTC.